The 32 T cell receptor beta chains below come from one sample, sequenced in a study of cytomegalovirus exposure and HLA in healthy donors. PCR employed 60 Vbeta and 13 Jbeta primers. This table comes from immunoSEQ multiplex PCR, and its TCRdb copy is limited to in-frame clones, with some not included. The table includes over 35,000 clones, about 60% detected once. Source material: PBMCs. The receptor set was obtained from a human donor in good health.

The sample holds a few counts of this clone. CDR3 sequence: CASSPTTGGPQPQHF. CDR3 bases: TGTGCCAGCAGTCCCACCACAGGGGGCCCTCAGCCCCAGCATTTT. The V and J genes are TRBV6-5 and TRBJ1-5, with TRBD1 matching over 9 bases. V shed 5 bases and J 6 bases; nucleotides not matched to a gene: 8. The CDR3 contains 15 residues. The germline V gene has CDR1 MNHEY and CDR2 SVGAGI.

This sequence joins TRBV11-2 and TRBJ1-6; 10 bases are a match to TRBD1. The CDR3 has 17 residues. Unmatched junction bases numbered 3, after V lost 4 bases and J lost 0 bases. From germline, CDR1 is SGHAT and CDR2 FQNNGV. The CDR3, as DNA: TGTGCCAGCAGCTCGGGACAGGGGAGCTCCTATAATTCACCCCTCCACTTT. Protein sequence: CASSSGQGSSYNSPLHF. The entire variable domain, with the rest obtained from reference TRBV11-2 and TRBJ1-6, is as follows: EAGVAQSPRYKIIEKRQSVAFWCNPISGHATLYWYQQILGQGPKLLIQFQNNGVVDDSQLPKDRFSAERLKGVDSTLKIQPAKLEDSAVYLCASSSGQGSSYNSPLHFGNGTRLTVT.

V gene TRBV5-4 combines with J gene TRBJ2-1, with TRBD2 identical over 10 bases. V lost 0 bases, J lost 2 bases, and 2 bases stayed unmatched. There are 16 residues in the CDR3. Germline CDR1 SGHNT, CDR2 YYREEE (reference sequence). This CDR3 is CASSLDLAGAYNEQFF. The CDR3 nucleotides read TGTGCCAGCAGCTTGGATCTAGCGGGGGCCTACAATGAGCAGTTCTTC.

The CDR3 protein is CASGDRQNSPLHF. The CDR3 nucleotides read TGCGCCAGCGGGGACAGGCAAAATTCACCCCTCCACTTT. The rearrangement uses TRBV5-1 and TRBJ1-6, with TRBD1 identical over 8 bases. Trimming took 7 bases from V and 7 from J; bases not matched to a gene: 4. This CDR3 has 13 residues. From germline, CDR1 is SGHRS and CDR2 YFSETQ. The full variable domain, completed using reference TRBV5-1 and TRBJ1-6, is KAGVTQTPRYLIKTRGQQVTLSCSPISGHRSVSWYQQTPGQGLQFLFEYFSETQRNKGNFPGRFSGRQFSNSRSEMNVSTLELGDSALYLCASGDRQNSPLHFGNGTRLTVT.

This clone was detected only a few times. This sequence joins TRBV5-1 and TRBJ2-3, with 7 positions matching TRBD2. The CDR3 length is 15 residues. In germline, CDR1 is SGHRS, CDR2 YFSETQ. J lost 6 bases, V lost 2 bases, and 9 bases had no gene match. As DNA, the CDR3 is TGCGCCAGCAGCTTTCTAGCGGCTCAAGGGGATACGCAGTATTTT. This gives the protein CASSFLAAQGDTQYF.

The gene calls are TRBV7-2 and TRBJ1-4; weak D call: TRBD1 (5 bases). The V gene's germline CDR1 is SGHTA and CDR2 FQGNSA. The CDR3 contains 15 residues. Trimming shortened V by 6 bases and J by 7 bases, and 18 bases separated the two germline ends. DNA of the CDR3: TGTGCCAGCAGTTCCGTCGGGCCAAGGGGTGAAAAACTGTTTTTT. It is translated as CASSSVGPRGEKLFF.

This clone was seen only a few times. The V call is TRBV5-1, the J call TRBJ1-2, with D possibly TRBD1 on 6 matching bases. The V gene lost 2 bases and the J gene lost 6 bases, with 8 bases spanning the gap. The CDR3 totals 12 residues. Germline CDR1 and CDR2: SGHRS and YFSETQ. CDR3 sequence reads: CASSLQGDGYTF. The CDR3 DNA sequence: TGCGCCAGCAGCTTACAGGGTGATGGCTACACCTTC. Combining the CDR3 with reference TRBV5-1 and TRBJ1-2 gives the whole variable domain KAGVTQTPRYLIKTRGQQVTLSCSPISGHRSVSWYQQTPGQGLQFLFEYFSETQRNKGNFPGRFSGRQFSNSRSEMNVSTLELGDSALYLCASSLQGDGYTFGSGTRLTVV.

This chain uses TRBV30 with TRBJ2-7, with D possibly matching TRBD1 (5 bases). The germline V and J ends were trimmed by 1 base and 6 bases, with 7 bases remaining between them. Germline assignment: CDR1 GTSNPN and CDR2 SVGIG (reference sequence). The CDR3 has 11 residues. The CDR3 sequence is CAWSAGFEQYF. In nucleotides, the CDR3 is TGTGCCTGGAGTGCAGGGTTCGAGCAGTACTTC. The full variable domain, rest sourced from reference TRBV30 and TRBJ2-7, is SQTIHQWPATLVQPVGSPLSLECTVEGTSNPNLYWYRQAAGRGLQLLFYSVGIGQISSEVPQNLSASRPQDRQFILSSKKLLLSDSGFYLCAWSAGFEQYFGPGTRLTVT.

This CDR3 reads CASSRPGGYEQYF. CDR3 DNA: TGTGCCAGCAGTCGGCCCGGGGGCTACGAGCAGTACTTC. This rearrangement joins TRBV6-5 to TRBJ2-7, with D possibly being TRBD2 (6 bases). Trimming took off 5 bases at V and 3 bases at J, with 11 bases between the two ends. This CDR3 is 13 amino acids long. CDR1 is MNHEY and CDR2 is SVGAGI in the germline V gene.

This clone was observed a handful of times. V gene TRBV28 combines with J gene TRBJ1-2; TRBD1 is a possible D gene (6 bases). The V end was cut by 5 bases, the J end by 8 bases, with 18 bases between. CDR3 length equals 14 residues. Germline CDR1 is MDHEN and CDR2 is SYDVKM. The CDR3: CASSPGGAVKGYTF. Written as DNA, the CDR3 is TGTGCCAGCAGTCCGGGGGGGGCAGTAAAGGGCTACACCTTC.

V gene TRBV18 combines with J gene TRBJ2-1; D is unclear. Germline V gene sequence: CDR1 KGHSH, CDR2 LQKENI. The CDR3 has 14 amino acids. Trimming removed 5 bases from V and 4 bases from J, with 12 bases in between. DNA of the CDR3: TGTGCCAGCTCAGAGACCGTCGGGTACAATGAGCAGTTCTTC. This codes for CASSETVGYNEQFF.

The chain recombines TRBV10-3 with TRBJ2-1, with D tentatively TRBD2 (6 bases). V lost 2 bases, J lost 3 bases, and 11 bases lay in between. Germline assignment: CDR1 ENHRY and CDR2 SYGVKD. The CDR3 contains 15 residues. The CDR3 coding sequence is TGTGCCATCAGTGAGAGGACTACGAGCTACAATGAGCAGTTCTTC. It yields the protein CAISERTTSYNEQFF.

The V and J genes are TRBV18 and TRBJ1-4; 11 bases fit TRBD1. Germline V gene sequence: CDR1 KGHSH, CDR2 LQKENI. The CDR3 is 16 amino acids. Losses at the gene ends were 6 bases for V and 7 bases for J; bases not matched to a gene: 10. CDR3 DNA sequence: TGTGCCAGCTCCCCAAAAGGACAGGGGGCCGGTGAAAAACTGTTTTTT. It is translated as CASSPKGQGAGEKLFF.

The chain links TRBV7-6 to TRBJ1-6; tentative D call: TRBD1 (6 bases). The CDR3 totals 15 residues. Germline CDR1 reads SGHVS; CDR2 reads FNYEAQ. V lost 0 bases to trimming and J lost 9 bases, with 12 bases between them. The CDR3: CASSLALAGVSPLHF. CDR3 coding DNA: TGTGCCAGCAGCTTAGCGTTGGCAGGGGTTTCACCCCTCCACTTT.

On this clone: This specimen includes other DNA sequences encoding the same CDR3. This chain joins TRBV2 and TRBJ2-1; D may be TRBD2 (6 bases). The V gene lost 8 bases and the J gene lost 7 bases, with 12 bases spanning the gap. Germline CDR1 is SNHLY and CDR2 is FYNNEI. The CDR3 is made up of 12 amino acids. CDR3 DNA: TGTGCCAGCCGGAGAGGAGGGAATGAGCAGTTCTTC. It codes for CASRRGGNEQFF.

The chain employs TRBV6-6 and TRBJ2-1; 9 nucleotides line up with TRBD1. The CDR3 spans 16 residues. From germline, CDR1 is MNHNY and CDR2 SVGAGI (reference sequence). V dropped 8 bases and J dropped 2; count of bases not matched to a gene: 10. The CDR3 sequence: CASCFRDRVPYNEQFF. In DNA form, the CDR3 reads TGTGCCAGCTGCTTCCGGGACAGGGTCCCCTACAATGAGCAGTTCTTC.

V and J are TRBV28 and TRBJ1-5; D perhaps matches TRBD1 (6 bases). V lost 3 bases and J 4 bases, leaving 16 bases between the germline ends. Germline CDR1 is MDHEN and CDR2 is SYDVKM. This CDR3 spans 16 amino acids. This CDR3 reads CASSFYPGEKNQPQHF. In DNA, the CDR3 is TGTGCCAGCAGTTTTTACCCAGGGGAGAAAAATCAGCCCCAGCATTTT. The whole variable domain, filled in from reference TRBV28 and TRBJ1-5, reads DVKVTQSSRYLVKRTGEKVFLECVQDMDHENMFWYRQDPGLGLRLIYFSYDVKMKEKGDIPEGYSVSREKKERFSLILESASTNQTSMYLCASSFYPGEKNQPQHFGDGTRLSIL.

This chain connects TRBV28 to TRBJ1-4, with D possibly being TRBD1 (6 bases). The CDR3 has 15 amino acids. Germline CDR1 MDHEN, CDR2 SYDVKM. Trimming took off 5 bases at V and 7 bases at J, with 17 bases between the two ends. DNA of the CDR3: TGTGCCAGCAGTCCGGGCGGGGGGGCCGTTGAAAAACTGTTTTTT. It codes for CASSPGGGAVEKLFF.

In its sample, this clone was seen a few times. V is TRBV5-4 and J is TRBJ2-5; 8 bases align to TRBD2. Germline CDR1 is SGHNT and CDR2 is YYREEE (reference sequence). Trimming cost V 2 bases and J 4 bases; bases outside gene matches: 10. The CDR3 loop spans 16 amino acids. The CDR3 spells CASSFDGTRSRETQYF. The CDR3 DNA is TGTGCCAGCAGCTTCGACGGGACTAGGAGTAGAGAGACCCAGTACTTC.

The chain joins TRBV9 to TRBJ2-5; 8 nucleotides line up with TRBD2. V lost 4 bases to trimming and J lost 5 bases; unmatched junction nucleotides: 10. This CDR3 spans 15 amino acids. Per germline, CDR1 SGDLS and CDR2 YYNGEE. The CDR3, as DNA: TGTGCCAGCAGCCCGGTCGGGGGGGCGGGCGAGACCCAGTACTTC. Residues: CASSPVGGAGETQYF.

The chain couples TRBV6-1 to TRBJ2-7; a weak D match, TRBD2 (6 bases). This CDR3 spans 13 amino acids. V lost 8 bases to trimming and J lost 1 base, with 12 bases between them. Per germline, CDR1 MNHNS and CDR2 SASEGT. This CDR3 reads CASRDSPSYEQYF. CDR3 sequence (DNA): TGTGCCAGCCGGGACTCCCCATCCTACGAGCAGTACTTC.

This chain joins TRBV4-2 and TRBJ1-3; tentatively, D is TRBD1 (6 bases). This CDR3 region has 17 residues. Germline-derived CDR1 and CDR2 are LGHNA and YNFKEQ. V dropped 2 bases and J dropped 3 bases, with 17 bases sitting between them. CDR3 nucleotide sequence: TGTGCCAGCAGCCAACAGCAAACAGGGACCCGTGGAAACACCATATATTTT. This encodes CASSQQQTGTRGNTIYF.

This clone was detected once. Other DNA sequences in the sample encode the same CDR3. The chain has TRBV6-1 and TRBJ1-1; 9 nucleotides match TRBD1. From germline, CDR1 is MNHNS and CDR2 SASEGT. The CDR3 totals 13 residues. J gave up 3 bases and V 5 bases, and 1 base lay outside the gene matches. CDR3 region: CASSRDRDTEAFF. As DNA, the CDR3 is TGTGCCAGCAGTCGGGACAGGGACACTGAAGCTTTCTTT.

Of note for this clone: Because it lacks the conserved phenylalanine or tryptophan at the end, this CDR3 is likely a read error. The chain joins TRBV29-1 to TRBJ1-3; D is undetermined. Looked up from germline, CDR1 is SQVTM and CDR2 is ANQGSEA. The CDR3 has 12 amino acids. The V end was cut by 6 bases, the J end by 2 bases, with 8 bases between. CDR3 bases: TGCAGCGTATTTTCGACTGGAAACACCATATATGTT. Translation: CSVFSTGNTIYV.

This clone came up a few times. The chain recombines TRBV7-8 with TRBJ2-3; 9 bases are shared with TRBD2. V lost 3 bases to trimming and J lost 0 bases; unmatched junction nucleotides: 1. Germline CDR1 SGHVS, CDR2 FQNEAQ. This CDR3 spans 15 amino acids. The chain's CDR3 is CASSFGLASTDTQYF. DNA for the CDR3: TGTGCCAGCAGCTTTGGACTAGCGAGCACAGATACGCAGTATTTT.

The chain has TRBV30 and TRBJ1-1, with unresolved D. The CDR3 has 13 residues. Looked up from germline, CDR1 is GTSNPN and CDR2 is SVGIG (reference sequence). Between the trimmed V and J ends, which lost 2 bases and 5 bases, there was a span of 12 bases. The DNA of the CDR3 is TGTGCCTGGAGTCAGCGGGATGGGACTGAAGCTTTCTTT. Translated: CAWSQRDGTEAFF. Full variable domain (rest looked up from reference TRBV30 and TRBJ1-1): SQTIHQWPATLVQPVGSPLSLECTVEGTSNPNLYWYRQAAGRGLQLLFYSVGIGQISSEVPQNLSASRPQDRQFILSSKKLLLSDSGFYLCAWSQRDGTEAFFGQGTRLTVV.

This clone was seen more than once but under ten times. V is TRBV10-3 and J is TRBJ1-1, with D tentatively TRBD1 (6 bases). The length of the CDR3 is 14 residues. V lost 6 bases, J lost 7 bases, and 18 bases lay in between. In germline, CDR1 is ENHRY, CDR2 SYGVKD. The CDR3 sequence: CAISVQGPSGEAFF. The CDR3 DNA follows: TGTGCCATCAGCGTACAGGGACCGTCGGGTGAAGCTTTCTTT.

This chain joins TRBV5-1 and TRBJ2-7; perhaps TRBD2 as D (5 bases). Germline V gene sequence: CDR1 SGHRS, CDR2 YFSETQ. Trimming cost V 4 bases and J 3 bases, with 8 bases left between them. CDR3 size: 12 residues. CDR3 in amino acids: CASSGRDYEQYF. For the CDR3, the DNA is TGCGCCAGCAGCGGACGGGACTACGAGCAGTACTTC.

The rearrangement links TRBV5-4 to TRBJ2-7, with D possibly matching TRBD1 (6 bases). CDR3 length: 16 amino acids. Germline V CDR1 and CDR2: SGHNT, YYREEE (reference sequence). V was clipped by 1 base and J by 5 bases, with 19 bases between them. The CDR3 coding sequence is TGTGCCAGCAGCTTGAAGCGTCAGGGGAGTTGGGACGAGCAGTACTTC. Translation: CASSLKRQGSWDEQYF.

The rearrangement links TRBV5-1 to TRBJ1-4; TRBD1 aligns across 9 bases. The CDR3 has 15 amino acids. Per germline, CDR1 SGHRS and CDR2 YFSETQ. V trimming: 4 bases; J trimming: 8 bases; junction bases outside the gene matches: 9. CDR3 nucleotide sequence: TGCGCCAGCAGCCCCGGACAGGGGTTGGGGGAAAAACTGTTTTTT. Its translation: CASSPGQGLGEKLFF.

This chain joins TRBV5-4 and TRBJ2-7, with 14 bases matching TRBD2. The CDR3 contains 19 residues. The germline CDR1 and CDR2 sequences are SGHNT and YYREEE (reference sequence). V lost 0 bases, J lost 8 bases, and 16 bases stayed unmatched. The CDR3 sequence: CASSLAKGLAGAPYVKQYF. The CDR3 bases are TGTGCCAGCAGCTTGGCCAAGGGACTAGCGGGGGCCCCCTACGTGAAGCAGTACTTC.

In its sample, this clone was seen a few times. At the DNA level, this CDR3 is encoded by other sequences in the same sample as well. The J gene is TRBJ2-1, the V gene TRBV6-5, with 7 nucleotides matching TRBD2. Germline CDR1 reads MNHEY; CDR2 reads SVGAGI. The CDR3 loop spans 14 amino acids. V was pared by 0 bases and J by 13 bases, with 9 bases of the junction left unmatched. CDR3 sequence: CASSYSTGTTSQFF. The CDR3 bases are TGTGCCAGCAGTTACTCGACCGGGACTACGAGCCAGTTCTTC.